The 28 T cell receptor beta chains in this list originate from one sample, sequenced in a study of blood T cell repertoires in COVID-19. Measured with immunoSEQ multiplex PCR; TCRdb has only the in-frame clones, and not every one. The top ten hold 19% of the sample, which has some 160,000 clones, around 80% seen once. Sequences were obtained from PBMCs or T cells enriched from blood (not recorded which). Receptor source: a woman in her 70s in a cohort exposed to, infected with or recovered from COVID-19 (not recorded which).

The rearrangement uses TRBV28 and TRBJ2-1; a weak D match, TRBD2 (6 bases). V lost 7 bases and J 3 bases, leaving 13 bases between the germline ends. Germline CDR1 and CDR2: MDHEN and SYDVKM. This CDR3 comprises 14 residues. The CDR3 spells CASNPSVYYNEQFF. CDR3 in DNA: TGTGCCAGCAATCCTAGCGTGTACTACAATGAGCAGTTCTTC.

This chain joins TRBV24-1 and TRBJ2-3; 8 positions agree with TRBD1. The germline gives CDR1 KGHDR, CDR2 SFDVKD. V gave up 0 bases and J gave up 4 bases; unmatched junction bases: 5. The CDR3 has 16 residues. The CDR3 region is CATSDLPRTGSDTQYF. CDR3 sequence (DNA): TGTGCCACCAGTGATTTGCCCCGGACAGGGTCAGATACGCAGTATTTT.

The chain couples TRBV5-4 to TRBJ2-2; TRBD2 is a possible D gene (6 bases). V dropped 1 base and J dropped 5 bases, with 15 bases sitting between them. CDR3 size: 16 residues. The germline CDR1 and CDR2 sequences are SGHNT and YYREEE (reference sequence). CDR3 protein: CASSLTGSGYTGELFF. CDR3 DNA sequence: TGTGCCAGCAGCTTGACGGGAAGCGGGTATACCGGGGAGCTGTTTTTT.

The sample holds a few counts of this clone. The V and J genes are TRBV4-1 and TRBJ1-4; D is undetermined. Germline CDR1 and CDR2: MGHRA and YSYEKL. This CDR3 is built from 13 residues. V was trimmed by 6 bases and J by 5 bases, leaving 10 bases between them. The CDR3 loop is CASSNSPNEKLFF. Here the CDR3 DNA reads TGCGCCAGCAGTAACAGTCCGAATGAAAAACTGTTTTTT.

CDR3: CASSRKGQLTNQPQHF. CDR3 DNA: TGTGCCAGCAGTCGCAAGGGACAGCTTACTAATCAGCCCCAGCATTTT. The rearrangement joins TRBV5-6 to TRBJ1-5, with 7 bases fitting TRBD1. The CDR3 contains 16 residues. The junction had 12 bases not matched to a gene; V was cut back by 5 bases and J by 4 bases. Germline assignment: CDR1 SGHDT and CDR2 YYEEEE.

The chain employs TRBV19 and TRBJ1-2; 8 positions match TRBD1. This CDR3 spans 16 amino acids. CDR1 and CDR2 (germline): LNHDA, SQIVND (reference sequence). Trimming cost V 6 bases and J 8 bases; bases outside gene matches: 17. The CDR3 region is CASSIGTGMIRQGYTF. CDR3 nucleotides: TGTGCCAGTAGCATCGGGACAGGTATGATTCGGCAGGGCTACACCTTC.

V gene TRBV7-3 combines with J gene TRBJ1-5, with 9 positions matching TRBD1. V trimming: 5 bases; J trimming: 5 bases; junction bases outside the gene matches: 7. Germline V gene sequence: CDR1 SGHTA, CDR2 FQGTGA. The CDR3 consists of 15 residues. CDR3: CASSLGTGFDQPQHF. Written as DNA, the CDR3 is TGTGCCAGCAGCCTCGGGACAGGGTTCGATCAGCCCCAGCATTTT.

The chain combines TRBV19 with TRBJ1-6, with unresolved D. The CDR3 has 18 amino acids. Germline-derived CDR1 and CDR2 are LNHDA and SQIVND (reference sequence). Trimming took off 2 bases at V and 9 bases at J, with 23 bases between the two ends. The CDR3 nucleotides are TGTGCCAGTAGTATATCATCGGTTTCCAGATGGGAGGGTTCACCCCTCCACTTT. Its protein product is CASSISSVSRWEGSPLHF. The complete variable domain, with remaining parts taken from reference TRBV19 and TRBJ1-6, reads DGGITQSPKYLFRKEGQNVTLSCEQNLNHDAMYWYRQDPGQGLRLIYYSQIVNDFQKGDIAEGYSVSREKKESFPLTVTSAQKNPTAFYLCASSISSVSRWEGSPLHFGNGTRLTVT.

The rearrangement joins TRBV5-1 to TRBJ2-7; TRBD1 agrees at 9 bases. The CDR3 is 16 residues long. The trim removed 4 bases at V and 3 bases at J, leaving 11 bases unmatched. Germline values: CDR1 SGHRS, CDR2 YFSETQ. The CDR3 is CASSAAPGQGFYEQYF. CDR3 coding DNA: TGCGCCAGCAGCGCGGCCCCGGGACAGGGCTTCTACGAGCAGTACTTC.

This chain links TRBV5-5 with TRBJ2-3; 15 bases are shared with TRBD2. The V and J ends lost 4 bases and 1 base, in that order; junction bases with no gene match: 4. CDR1 is SGHKS, CDR2 YYEKEE, per germline (reference sequence). This CDR3 is built from 17 residues. CDR3 nucleotides: TGTGCCAGCAGCCGGGGACTAGCGGGAGGCCGCACAGATACGCAGTATTTT. It yields the protein CASSRGLAGGRTDTQYF.

V gene TRBV5-1 combines with J gene TRBJ1-1; 8 bases are shared with TRBD1. The CDR3 runs to 15 residues. The V segment lost 4 bases and the J segment 2 bases; nucleotides outside the gene matches: 7. CDR1 and CDR2 (germline): SGHRS, YFSETQ. CDR3 amino acids: CASSPHGQGNTEAFF. The CDR3 DNA reads as TGCGCCAGCAGCCCCCATGGACAGGGTAACACTGAAGCTTTCTTT.

V gene TRBV11-2 combines with J gene TRBJ1-2, with a possible D match to TRBD1 (5 bases). This CDR3 has 13 amino acids. Germline-derived CDR1 and CDR2 are SGHAT and FQNNGV. Trimming took off 0 bases at V and 6 bases at J, with 8 bases between the two ends. This CDR3 is CASSLDLGDGYTF. The CDR3 nucleotides are TGTGCCAGCAGCTTAGATCTAGGGGATGGCTACACCTTC.

This clone was observed a single time. The genes are TRBV5-1 and TRBJ2-7; 10 bases are shared with TRBD1. The CDR3 length is 15 residues. Looked up from germline, CDR1 is SGHRS and CDR2 is YFSETQ. J gave up 2 bases and V 5 bases, and 7 bases lay outside the gene matches. Here the CDR3 reads CASRPGQGQTYEQYF. Here the CDR3 DNA reads TGCGCCAGCAGGCCGGGACAGGGGCAAACCTACGAGCAGTACTTC.

The chain has TRBV3-1 (or the pseudogene TRBV3-2) and TRBJ2-3; the match to TRBD2 covers 11 bases. The V gene's germline CDR1 is LGHDT and CDR2 YNNKEL (reference sequence). The length of the CDR3 is 16 residues. J lost 7 bases, V lost 5 bases, and 11 bases had no gene match. CDR3 amino acids: CASSGLAGPAYHTQYF. CDR3 coding DNA: TGTGCCAGCAGCGGACTAGCGGGTCCCGCTTACCATACGCAGTATTTT.

This clone was detected once. The chain employs TRBV6-5 and TRBJ1-2; maybe TRBD1 (5 bases). Trimming left V 5 bases short and J 4 bases short, with 11 bases between. The CDR3 consists of 13 residues. Germline V gives CDR1 MNHEY, CDR2 SVGAGI. CDR3 amino acids: CASSLQGPYGYTF. The CDR3 nucleotides are TGTGCCAGCAGTCTGCAGGGCCCCTATGGCTACACCTTC.

CDR3 sequence (DNA): TGTGCCAGCAGATCGGAGGGGAACACTGAAGCTTTCTTT. Translating gives CASRSEGNTEAFF. This sequence joins TRBV12-3 or TRBV12-4 and TRBJ1-1, with D uncertain. The CDR3 length is 13 residues. With 6 bases removed from V and 1 base from J, the gap between germline ends came to 9 bases.

This clone has at least ten counts. The CDR3 sequence is CASSFGVRRRRDPTGELFF. The CDR3, as DNA: TGTGCCAGCAGTTTTGGCGTTCGGAGGCGGCGGGACCCAACCGGGGAGCTGTTTTTT. The J gene is TRBJ2-2, the V gene TRBV28, with a weak D call TRBD2 (6 bases). The germline V and J ends were trimmed by 3 bases and 5 bases, with 25 bases remaining between them. The CDR3 consists of 19 residues. Germline V CDR1 and CDR2: MDHEN, SYDVKM.

The V call is TRBV19, the J call TRBJ2-7; 9 bases match TRBD2. V was pared by 6 bases and J by 4 bases, with 10 bases of the junction left unmatched. CDR1 and CDR2 from the germline V gene are LNHDA and SQIVND (reference sequence). The CDR3 is made up of 15 amino acids. CDR3 sequence reads: CASRRALAGSYEQYF. CDR3 in DNA: TGTGCCAGTAGGAGGGCCCTAGCGGGATCGTACGAGCAGTACTTC.

This chain connects TRBV6-5 to TRBJ2-3; no reliable D call. Deletions cut 6 bases from V and 4 bases from J, with 11 bases between. The CDR3 is 13 residues long. Germline CDR1 is MNHEY and CDR2 is SVGAGI. CDR3 DNA sequence: TGTGCCAGCAGATTCTTTGCGGCAGATACGCAGTATTTT. Amino acid sequence: CASRFFAADTQYF.

This clone was seen more than once but under ten times. V is TRBV7-9 and J is TRBJ2-5; D might be TRBD1 (5 bases). Trimming cost V 3 bases and J 4 bases, with 9 bases left between them. Germline V lookup: CDR1 SEHNR, CDR2 FQNEAQ (reference sequence). The CDR3 loop spans 13 amino acids. CDR3: CASSFSGPETQYF. Written as DNA, the CDR3 is TGTGCCAGCAGCTTTTCAGGGCCAGAGACCCAGTACTTC. Together with reference TRBV7-9 and TRBJ2-5, the CDR3 gives the full variable domain: DTGVSQNPRHKITKRGQNVTFRCDPISEHNRLYWYRQTLGQGPEFLTYFQNEAQLEKSRLLSDRFSAERPKGSFSTLEIQRTEQGDSAMYLCASSFSGPETQYFGPGTRLLVL.

Here the CDR3 DNA reads TGTGCCAGCAGCCCCCACAGCCTCCCTGAAAAACTGTTTTTT. Protein: CASSPHSLPEKLFF. The chain has TRBV7-2 and TRBJ1-4, with D hard to call. V lost 5 bases and J lost 7, with 14 bases in between. Germline V CDR1 and CDR2: SGHTA, FQGNSA. The CDR3 extends over 14 amino acids.

The V and J genes are TRBV19 and TRBJ2-2; possible D gene TRBD2, 5 bases. Germline V gene lookup returns CDR1 LNHDA and CDR2 SQIVND (reference sequence). The germline V and J ends were trimmed by 5 bases and 6 bases, with 10 bases remaining between them. This CDR3 is built from 13 residues. CDR3 nucleotides: TGTGCCAGTAGTTTAATCGGGGCCGGGGAGCTGTTTTTT. Amino acid sequence: CASSLIGAGELFF.

This clone was observed a few times. The gene calls are TRBV4-2 and TRBJ1-5; D gene uncertain. With 3 bases removed from V and 4 bases from J, the gap between germline ends came to 13 bases. The CDR3 length is 15 residues. In germline, CDR1 is LGHNA, CDR2 YNFKEQ. CDR3 nucleotide sequence: TGTGCCAGCAGCCAGAAACCCGGACTGAATCAGCCCCAGCATTTT. Its protein product is CASSQKPGLNQPQHF.

In nucleotides, the CDR3 is TGTGCCAGCAGCTTAGCCCACTACGAGCAGTACTTC. Amino acid sequence: CASSLAHYEQYF. V usage is TRBV11-2 and J usage is TRBJ2-7; D unclear. The length of the CDR3 is 12 residues. The V end was cut by 1 base, the J end by 3 bases, with 4 bases between. The germline V gene has CDR1 SGHAT and CDR2 FQNNGV.

The chain links TRBV27 to TRBJ2-3, with D perhaps matching TRBD1 (5 bases). The CDR3 sequence is 12 residues long. Germline V gene sequence: CDR1 MNHEY, CDR2 SMNVEV (reference sequence). V gave up 2 bases and J gave up 5 bases, with 5 bases separating them. CDR3 in amino acids: CASSLRGDTQYF. CDR3 bases: TGTGCCAGCAGTTTAAGGGGAGATACGCAGTATTTT.

This chain links TRBV28 with TRBJ1-5; weak D call: TRBD1 (6 bases). CDR3 length: 15 residues. Deletions cut 3 bases from V and 4 bases from J, with 13 bases between. CDR1 is MDHEN, CDR2 SYDVKM, per germline. Written as DNA, the CDR3 is TGTGCCAGCAGTTTCCTCACGAGGGGGAATCAGCCCCAGCATTTT. The encoded protein is CASSFLTRGNQPQHF.

This clone has just one count. Sequence at one end of the junction differs from germline and may be a read error. The chain recombines TRBV2 with TRBJ2-1; 11 bases match TRBD2. The CDR3 has 13 residues. CDR1 SNHLY and CDR2 FYNNEI come from the germline V gene. The CDR3 bases are TGTGCCAGCAGCTTAACTAGCGGGAGTCATCCCCTCTTC. Encoded protein: CASSLTSGSHPLF.

The J gene is TRBJ2-3, the V gene TRBV29-1, with D possibly TRBD2 on 5 matching bases. V lost 0 bases to trimming and J lost 1 base, with 8 bases between them. Germline CDR1 and CDR2: SQVTM and ANQGSEA. CDR3 length: 14 amino acids. The CDR3 loop is CSVEEGRGTDTQYF. For the CDR3, the DNA is TGCAGCGTTGAAGAAGGGCGGGGCACAGATACGCAGTATTTT.